This T cell receptor beta chain was sequenced during a study of blood T cell repertoires in COVID-19. Per the original data handling: How many nucleated cells were present was estimated from reference gene primer amplification. The method was immunoSEQ multiplex PCR; TCRdb's version includes in-frame clones alone and lacks a portion of them. V and J calls and clone size are as listed in that table; D and trimming were resolved from the DNA. The sample includes approximately 310,000 clones, roughly 84% of them seen just once. The CDR3 consists of 13 residues. Trimming cost V 2 bases and J 14 bases; bases outside gene matches: 12. Germline assignment: CDR1 GTSNPN and CDR2 SVGIG (reference sequence).

The chain combines TRBV30 with TRBJ2-1, with TRBD1 identical over 7 bases. Specimen: peripheral blood. This receptor was identified in a man aged 50 or older with active or convalescent COVID-19. CDR3 bases: TGTGCCTGGAGTCCCTCATCAGGGGGTGACGAGTTCTTC. Amino acids: CAWSPSSGGDEFF.